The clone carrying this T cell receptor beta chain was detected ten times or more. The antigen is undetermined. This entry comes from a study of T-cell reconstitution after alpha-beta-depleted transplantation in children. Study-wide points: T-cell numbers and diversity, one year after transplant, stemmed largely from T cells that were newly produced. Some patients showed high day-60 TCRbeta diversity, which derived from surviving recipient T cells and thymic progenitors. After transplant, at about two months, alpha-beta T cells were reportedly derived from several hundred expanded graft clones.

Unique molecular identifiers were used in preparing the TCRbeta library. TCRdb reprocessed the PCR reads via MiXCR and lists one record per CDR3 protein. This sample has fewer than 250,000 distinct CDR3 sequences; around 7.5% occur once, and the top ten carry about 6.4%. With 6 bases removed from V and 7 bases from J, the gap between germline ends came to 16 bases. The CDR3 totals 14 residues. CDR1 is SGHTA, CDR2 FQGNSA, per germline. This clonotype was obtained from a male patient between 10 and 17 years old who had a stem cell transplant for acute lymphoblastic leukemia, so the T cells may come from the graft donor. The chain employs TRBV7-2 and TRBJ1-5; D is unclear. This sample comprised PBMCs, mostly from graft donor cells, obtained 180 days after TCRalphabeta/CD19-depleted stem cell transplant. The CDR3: CASRVGRRGQPQHF. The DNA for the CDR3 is TGTGCCAGCAGGGTAGGGCGCCGAGGGCAGCCCCAGCATTTT.